This T cell receptor beta chain derives from a study of T cells after posttransplantation cyclophosphamide. Study-wide results and limits: TRB overlap between skin or GI tissue T cells and blood was limited. After PTCy, TRB diversity resembled that of CNI/methotrexate controls.

Some clones are missing from TCRdb's copy, which holds only in-frame ones; the method was immunoSEQ multiplex PCR. The data contain about 21,000 clones, 75% to 90% of them singletons. On this clone itself: Its antigen is still unknown.

V was clipped by 5 bases and J by 0 bases, with 24 bases between them. The CDR3 has 19 residues. Germline V gene lookup returns CDR1 SEHNR and CDR2 FQNEAQ (reference sequence). Sampled 1 year posttransplant, controls received myeloablative marrow transplants, methotrexate and a calcineurin inhibitor. The rearrangement joins TRBV7-9 to TRBJ2-3; D may be TRBD2 (6 bases). The sequence was collected from a female patient younger than 45 who received an allogeneic stem cell transplant from an unrelated donor, was CMV-positive, and had acute and chronic GVHD. The graft donor may have given rise to some T cells. The sample consisted of PBMCs, taken around 370 days after allogeneic stem cell transplant with calcineurin inhibitor and methotrexate. CDR3 in amino acids: CASSVLGGRSQKSTDTQYF. DNA of the CDR3: TGTGCCAGCAGCGTCTTGGGTGGGAGGTCCCAAAAAAGCACAGATACGCAGTATTTT.